One and the same sample provided the 4 T cell receptor beta chains below, sequenced in a study of neurological immune-mediated disorders. TCRdb recomputed calls from the 5' RACE reads with MiXCR, one row per CDR3 protein. The sample contains tens of thousands of distinct CDR3 sequences, around 4% of which appear only once. The specimen sequenced was PBMCs. The receptor set was obtained from a man aged 25 to 40 with multiple sclerosis.

The rearrangement uses TRBV6-6 and TRBJ2-7, with D possibly being TRBD1 (6 bases). With 6 bases removed from V and 0 bases from J, the gap between germline ends came to 12 bases. This CDR3 spans 14 amino acids. The V gene's germline CDR1 is MNHNY and CDR2 SVGAGI (reference sequence). The CDR3, as DNA: TGTGCCAGCAGACGGGACACCTACTCCTACGAGCAGTACTTC. Protein sequence: CASRRDTYSYEQYF.

This clonotype occurred many times. This chain links TRBV7-2 with TRBJ1-2; D is ambiguous. CDR1 and CDR2 from the germline V gene are SGHTA and FQGNSA. Trimming pared 2 bases from V and 8 bases from J, leaving 12 bases between. The CDR3 spans 13 residues. Written as DNA, the CDR3 is TGTGCCAGCAGCTTAAACCCAACGGGGGGCTACACCTTC. It codes for CASSLNPTGGYTF.

This clonotype has ten or more counts. The rearrangement links TRBV20-1 to TRBJ2-3; perhaps D is TRBD1 or TRBD2 (5 bases each). The CDR3 consists of 13 residues. The ends were cut back, 2 bases at V and 8 bases at J, with 14 bases in the middle. CDR1 is DFQATT and CDR2 is SNEGSKA in the germline V gene (reference sequence). The CDR3 here is CSARSSGRGTQYF. CDR3 in DNA: TGCAGTGCTAGAAGTTCGGGGCGAGGTACGCAGTATTTT.

This clonotype was counted ten times or more. The V gene is TRBV5-1, the J gene TRBJ1-1; TRBD1 agrees at 8 bases. Trimming removed 3 bases from V and 1 base from J; junction bases left unmatched: 5. The germline CDR1 and CDR2 sequences are SGHRS and YFSETQ. CDR3 length: 15 amino acids. CDR3 nucleotide sequence: TGCGCCAGCAGCTCCCCGGGGACAGGGAACACTGAAGCTTTCTTT. This gives the protein CASSSPGTGNTEAFF.